The rows below give T cell receptor beta chains drawn from one sample of a study of T-cell memory formation after mild COVID-19. TCRdb processed the 5' RACE reads anew with MiXCR; each CDR3 protein has one entry. The data hold about 210,000 distinct CDR3 sequences, with roughly 30% observed a single time. The sequenced sample consisted of PBMCs or a T cell subset sorted from them (not recorded which). All receptors derive from an adult woman who had mild COVID-19 (a few samples of this study predate the infection). Cell type and time point are not known. Both conserved end residues are part of each CDR3. D genes are given only for firm matches. Size values are once, few and many counts, or a class for expanded clones, and some rows have none.

abundance: few
len: 17
d_gene: TRBD2
v_gene: TRBV6-2/TRBV6-3
j_gene: TRBJ2-1
CDR3nt: TGTGCCAGCAGTTACTCTTCTCTAGCGGGTATATACAATGAGCAGTTCTTC
CDR3aa: CASSYSSLAGIYNEQFF

abundance: .
len: 14
d_gene: .
v_gene: TRBV4-3
j_gene: TRBJ2-1
CDR3nt: TGCGCCAGCAGCCAAGATCGGGTTTACAATGAGCAGTTCTTC
CDR3aa: CASSQDRVYNEQFF

abundance: once
len: 18
d_gene: .
v_gene: TRBV6-2/TRBV6-3
j_gene: TRBJ1-3
CDR3nt: TGTGCCAGCAGCGACGGGGGGACCTTGGCTATCTCTGGAAACACCATATATTTT
CDR3aa: CASSDGGTLAISGNTIYF

abundance: few
len: 18
d_gene: TRBD2
v_gene: TRBV23-1
j_gene: TRBJ2-5
CDR3nt: TGCGCCAGCAGTCAATCCGGGGATACTAGCGGCCTCTGGGAGACCCAGTACTTC
CDR3aa: CASSQSGDTSGLWETQYF

abundance: once
len: 14
d_gene: .
v_gene: TRBV6-5
j_gene: TRBJ2-1
CDR3nt: TGTGCCAGCAGTTACGTTAGTGCTGGCGAGAAGCAGTTCTTC
CDR3aa: CASSYVSAGEKQFF

abundance: few
len: 16
d_gene: TRBD2
v_gene: TRBV19
j_gene: TRBJ2-7
CDR3nt: TGTGCCAGTAGTATAGATCTACTAGCGGGACCCTACGAGCAGTACTTC
CDR3aa: CASSIDLLAGPYEQYF

abundance: .
len: 16
d_gene: .
v_gene: TRBV4-3
j_gene: TRBJ1-5
CDR3nt: TGCGCCAGCAGCCAAGATAAAGGGTTCATCAATCAGCCCCAGCATTTT
CDR3aa: CASSQDKGFINQPQHF

abundance: .
len: 13
d_gene: .
v_gene: TRBV9
j_gene: TRBJ2-1
CDR3nt: TGTGCCAGCAGCGTCGGTAGAAGCCATGAGCAGTTCTTC
CDR3aa: CASSVGRSHEQFF

abundance: .
len: 15
d_gene: TRBD1
v_gene: TRBV7-9
j_gene: TRBJ2-5
CDR3nt: TGTGCCAGCAGCGAACGTAGGGGACAGGGGGAGACCCAGTACTTC
CDR3aa: CASSERRGQGETQYF

abundance: .
len: 18
d_gene: .
v_gene: TRBV7-2
j_gene: TRBJ2-3
CDR3nt: TGTGCCAGCAGCTCGACCGTCGCGACCTCGCGGAGCACAGATACGCAGTATTTT
CDR3aa: CASSSTVATSRSTDTQYF

abundance: .
len: 16
d_gene: TRBD1
v_gene: TRBV19
j_gene: TRBJ1-2
CDR3nt: TGTGCCAGTAGTACCACCACCGGGACAGGGAACTATGGCTACACCTTC
CDR3aa: CASSTTTGTGNYGYTF

abundance: few
len: 12
d_gene: .
v_gene: TRBV6-6
j_gene: TRBJ2-6
CDR3nt: TGTGCCAGCGGTCCTGGGGCCAACGTCCTGACTTTC
CDR3aa: CASGPGANVLTF

abundance: .
len: 13
d_gene: .
v_gene: TRBV5-1
j_gene: TRBJ2-1
CDR3nt: TGCGCCAGCAGGGAGGATGGGTACAATGAGCAGTTCTTC
CDR3aa: CASREDGYNEQFF

abundance: .
len: 17
d_gene: TRBD2
v_gene: TRBV24-1
j_gene: TRBJ2-1
CDR3nt: TGTGCCACCAGTGACCCCAAAGCGGGGGGGCCGAAGGATGAGCAGTTCTTC
CDR3aa: CATSDPKAGGPKDEQFF

abundance: .
len: 18
d_gene: .
v_gene: TRBV1
j_gene: TRBJ2-7
CDR3nt: TGCACCAGCAGCCCCGTTTGGGGTAGACAGGGCCCCTCCTACGAGCAGTACTTC
CDR3aa: CTSSPVWGRQGPSYEQYF

abundance: .
len: 14
d_gene: TRBD1
v_gene: TRBV7-3
j_gene: TRBJ2-3
CDR3nt: TGTGCCAGCAGCTTAACGACAGGGGCAGATACGCAGTATTTT
CDR3aa: CASSLTTGADTQYF

abundance: few
len: 13
d_gene: .
v_gene: TRBV7-9
j_gene: TRBJ1-1
CDR3nt: TGTGCCAGCAGCTTAGTTGGGGCAGATGAAGCTTTCTTT
CDR3aa: CASSLVGADEAFF